This passage covers 21 T cell receptor beta chains from one sample sequenced in a study of Ad26.COV2.S vaccination and SARS-CoV-2 variants. Generated by immunoSEQ multiplex PCR, the TCRdb table keeps only in-frame clones and is missing some. The sample has about 680,000 clones; more than 80% are singletons. Sample treatment: around 19 received Ad26.COV2.S at low or high dose, single or two shots; roughly five received placebo; per-sample allocation not given. Sampling was performed 63 days after the first vaccine or placebo injection. The material was peripheral blood, obtained in a trial of Ad26.COV2.S vaccine versus placebo. The receptor source for this set is a person aged 18 to 59 who received the Ad26.COV2.S COVID-19 vaccine or a placebo.

The chain couples TRBV4-2 to TRBJ2-7; 9 bases agree with TRBD2. The CDR3 spans 16 residues. From germline, CDR1 is LGHNA and CDR2 YNFKEQ. With 4 bases clipped from V and 4 bases from J, the junction kept 11 bases outside the gene matches. The CDR3 here is CASSLSDSGSGYEQYF. DNA for the CDR3: TGTGCCAGCAGCCTTTCCGATAGCGGGAGCGGGTACGAGCAGTACTTC.

This chain's CDR3 is CASGGMDSAFF. DNA for the CDR3: TGTGCCAGTGGGGGGATGGATAGCGCTTTCTTT. The rearrangement links TRBV19 to TRBJ1-1, with a possible D match to TRBD1 (5 bases). Germline-derived CDR1 and CDR2 are LNHDA and SQIVND (reference sequence). The CDR3 totals 11 residues. Trimming took off 8 bases at V and 11 bases at J, with 15 bases between the two ends.

The chain uses TRBV6-2 or TRBV6-3 and TRBJ2-3; no clear D. The CDR3 totals 13 residues. Germline CDR1 and CDR2: MNHEY and SVGEGT. The ends were cut back, 1 base at V and 5 bases at J, with 7 bases in the middle. CDR3 residues: CASSYLGIDTQYF. CDR3 coding DNA: TGTGCCAGCAGTTACTTGGGGATAGATACGCAGTATTTT.

The CDR3 DNA reads TGCGCCAGCAGCTTGTCGGCTATCCGGGGTGAGCAGTTCTTC. It codes for CASSLSAIRGEQFF. J is TRBJ2-1 and V is TRBV5-1; D may be TRBD2 (5 bases). The germline V gene has CDR1 SGHRS and CDR2 YFSETQ. CDR3 length: 14 residues. Trimming took 1 base from V and 9 from J, leaving 14 bases between them.

The chain is built from TRBV19 and TRBJ2-2, with 11 nucleotides matching TRBD2. V was clipped by 1 base and J by 6 bases; unmatched bases: 10. The CDR3 extends over 18 amino acids. The germline V gene has CDR1 LNHDA and CDR2 SQIVND (reference sequence). In nucleotides, the CDR3 is TGTGCCAGTAGTATAGGGGGCGCTAGCGGGAGGTTATCCGGGGAGCTGTTTTTT. Protein sequence: CASSIGGASGRLSGELFF.

This sequence joins TRBV25-1 and TRBJ1-4; the D gene is possibly TRBD1 (6 bases). The CDR3 has 15 residues. Trimming took 2 bases from V and 5 from J, leaving 12 bases between them. CDR1 and CDR2 from the germline V gene are MGHDK and SYGVNS. The CDR3 protein is CASSETGGGNEKLFF. CDR3 bases: TGTGCCAGCAGTGAAACAGGAGGGGGGAATGAAAAACTGTTTTTT.

The chain has TRBV5-1 and TRBJ1-3; D is uncertain. The germline V gene encodes CDR1 SGHRS and CDR2 YFSETQ. Between the trimmed V and J ends, which lost 4 bases and 7 bases, there was a span of 15 bases. CDR3 length: 14 amino acids. The CDR3 nucleotides are TGCGCCAGCAGCACCTGGACCGGGATGAACACCATATATTTT. Translating it yields CASSTWTGMNTIYF.

The genes are TRBV14 and TRBJ1-4; D is unclear. The CDR3 has 16 residues. Germline CDR1 reads SGHDN; CDR2 reads FVKESK. The V and J ends lost 0 bases and 3 bases respectively, with 11 bases between them. The CDR3 reads CASSQDIWQPNEKLFF. The CDR3, as DNA: TGTGCCAGCAGCCAAGATATTTGGCAGCCTAATGAAAAACTGTTTTTT. The variable domain in full, with the rest retrieved from reference TRBV14 and TRBJ1-4, is EAGVTQFPSHSVIEKGQTVTLRCDPISGHDNLYWYRRVMGKEIKFLLHFVKESKQDESGMPNNRFLAERTGGTYSTLKVQPAELEDSGVYFCASSQDIWQPNEKLFFGSGTQLSVL.

The rearrangement links TRBV11-3 to TRBJ2-5, with D tentatively TRBD1 or TRBD2 (6 bases each). Looked up from germline, CDR1 is SGHNT and CDR2 is YENEEA. V was shortened by 5 bases and J by 4 bases, with 20 bases between the two germline ends. This CDR3 contains 16 residues. The CDR3 DNA follows: TGTGCCAGCAGCGATGGCGGCCCTGGGGGGCCAGAGACCCAGTACTTC. Translation gives CASSDGGPGGPETQYF.

On this clone itself: Other nucleotide sequences in the sample specify the same CDR3. J is TRBJ1-1 and V is TRBV18, with D possibly TRBD1 on 5 matching bases. Germline CDR1 and CDR2: KGHSH and LQKENI. Trimming cost V 3 bases and J 1 base, with 6 bases left between them. CDR3 length: 13 residues. This chain's CDR3 is CASSPGGNTEAFF. In DNA form, the CDR3 reads TGTGCCAGCTCACCCGGGGGGAACACTGAAGCTTTCTTT.

This clone showed up just a few times. This chain joins TRBV18 and TRBJ2-7, with 9 bases lining up with TRBD1. The CDR3 is 14 residues long. Germline assignment: CDR1 KGHSH and CDR2 LQKENI. The J segment lost 3 bases and the V segment lost 4 bases, leaving 4 bases of the junction unmatched. The DNA for the CDR3 is TGTGCCAGCTCACTAGGGACAGGGAACTACGAGCAGTACTTC. Protein sequence: CASSLGTGNYEQYF. The entire variable domain, with the rest obtained from reference TRBV18 and TRBJ2-7, is as follows: NAGVMQNPRHLVRRRGQEARLRCSPMKGHSHVYWYRQLPEEGLKFMVYLQKENIIDESGMPKERFSAEFPKEGPSILRIQQVVRGDSAAYFCASSLGTGNYEQYFGPGTRLTVT.

The CDR3 protein is CASSLALGQETQYF. The CDR3 nucleotides read TGTGCCAGCAGCTTGGCCTTGGGACAAGAGACCCAGTACTTC. This sequence joins TRBV5-4 and TRBJ2-5; D is unclear. Trimming removed 0 bases at V and 2 bases at J, with 8 bases between. This CDR3 comprises 14 residues. Germline CDR1 SGHNT, CDR2 YYREEE (reference sequence).

CDR3 loop: CASSRDSSRYGYTF. CDR3 DNA: TGTGCCAGCAGCCGGGACAGTTCCCGATATGGCTACACCTTC. This chain links TRBV3-1 (or the pseudogene TRBV3-2) with TRBJ1-2; TRBD1 aligns across 7 bases. The trim removed 4 bases at V and 5 bases at J, leaving 7 bases unmatched. Germline V CDR1 and CDR2: LGHDT, YNNKEL (reference sequence). This CDR3 is 14 amino acids long.

The chain recombines TRBV13 with TRBJ1-1, with D possibly matching TRBD1 (6 bases). Germline lookup yields CDR1 PRHDT and CDR2 FYEKMQ (reference sequence). The CDR3 has 16 residues. Trimming pared 5 bases from V and 5 bases from J, leaving 21 bases between. CDR3: CASSPRLGHFGTEAFF. The CDR3, as DNA: TGTGCCAGCAGCCCTAGGTTGGGACACTTTGGGACTGAAGCTTTCTTT.

This chain joins TRBV3-1 (or the pseudogene TRBV3-2) and TRBJ2-5; D tentatively reads TRBD1 or TRBD2 (5 bases each). The CDR3 covers 15 residues. With 5 bases removed from V and 3 bases from J, the gap between germline ends came to 16 bases. The germline gives CDR1 LGHDT, CDR2 YNNKEL (reference sequence). The chain's CDR3 is CASSDLPGHKETQYF. In DNA, the CDR3 is TGTGCCAGCAGCGACTTACCGGGGCACAAAGAGACCCAGTACTTC.

The rearrangement links TRBV24-1 to TRBJ2-2; 10 bases agree with TRBD2. From germline, CDR1 is KGHDR and CDR2 SFDVKD. The CDR3 covers 15 residues. The trim removed 3 bases at V and 7 bases at J, leaving 4 bases unmatched. The CDR3 DNA is TGTGCCACCAGTGATCCTAGCGGGAGAAACGGGGAGCTGTTTTTT. As protein: CATSDPSGRNGELFF.

V and J are TRBV6-5 and TRBJ1-3; TRBD1 agrees at 7 bases. Trimming removed 8 bases from V and 4 bases from J; junction bases left unmatched: 5. Germline V gene data show CDR1 as MNHEY and CDR2 as SVGAGI. The CDR3 has 13 amino acids. CDR3 in amino acids: CASHRGPGNTIYF. In DNA form, the CDR3 reads TGTGCCAGCCACAGGGGTCCCGGAAACACCATATATTTT.

The chain has TRBV7-9 and TRBJ2-3; tentatively, D is TRBD2 (5 bases). The germline V gene encodes CDR1 SEHNR and CDR2 FQNEAQ (reference sequence). This CDR3 has 15 residues. The V and J ends lost 4 bases and 2 bases respectively, with 13 bases between them. The chain's CDR3 is CASSYPTSSTDTQYF. The CDR3 DNA is TGTGCCAGCAGCTACCCCACTAGTTCCACAGATACGCAGTATTTT.

The chain combines TRBV18 with TRBJ2-7; 7 positions match TRBD2. The CDR3 length is 15 residues. The V segment lost 0 bases and the J segment 4 bases; nucleotides outside the gene matches: 6. The V gene's germline CDR1 is KGHSH and CDR2 LQKENI. The CDR3 DNA reads TGTGCCAGCTCACCACCACCAGGGACTAAGTACGAGCAGTACTTC. It encodes CASSPPPGTKYEQYF.

This chain uses TRBV30 with TRBJ2-5, with 7 bases identical to TRBD2. In germline, CDR1 is GTSNPN, CDR2 SVGIG (reference sequence). J gave up 1 base and V 0 bases, and 8 bases lay outside the gene matches. The CDR3 loop spans 16 amino acids. CDR3 nucleotides: TGTGCCTGGAGTGTCACCCATCCGGGGGGCCAAGAGACCCAGTACTTC. Its translation: CAWSVTHPGGQETQYF.

There are a few counts of this clone. This chain links TRBV6-4 with TRBJ2-2, with 7 bases identical to TRBD2. The trim removed 6 bases at V and 2 bases at J, leaving 3 bases unmatched. The length of the CDR3 is 14 residues. The germline V gene has CDR1 MRHNA and CDR2 SNTAGT. Written as DNA, the CDR3 is TGTGCCAGCAGCCGGGACTATAACACCGGGGAGCTGTTTTTT. Amino acids: CASSRDYNTGELFF.